The 26 T cell receptor beta chains listed next were all sequenced from one sample in a study of beta chain features in type 1 diabetes. Of the isolated RNA, all was reverse transcribed, and so the sequenced material was expressed TCRB transcripts. The repertoire was sequenced with immunoSEQ multiplex PCR; TCRdb's copy has only in-frame clones and lacks some. The sample has 130,000 to 150,000 clones, roughly a tenth seen once. The specimen was central memory CD4+ T cells from blood. These receptors were obtained from a man between 18 and 29 years old in good health.

This chain links TRBV25-1 with TRBJ2-5; 8 nucleotides line up with TRBD1. The V gene end was trimmed by 9 bases and the J gene end by 1 base; junction bases not matched to a gene: 4. The CDR3 length is 13 residues. CDR1 is MGHDK, CDR2 SYGVNS, per germline. The CDR3 DNA is TGTGCCAGTGGCAGGGGGCTCCAAGAGACCCAGTACTTC. This encodes CASGRGLQETQYF.

To note about this clone: At one of its ends the junction is not consistent with the germline gene, which may arise from a read error. The same CDR3 also results from other DNA sequences found in this sample. This chain uses TRBV6-5 with TRBJ2-3; 11 bases map to TRBD1. CDR1 MNHEY and CDR2 SVGAGI come from the germline V gene. This CDR3 comprises 14 residues. For the CDR3, the DNA is TGTGCCAGCAGAAGGACAGGGGGCGCAGATACGCAGTATTTC. Its translation is CASRRTGGADTQYF.

V gene TRBV6-6 combines with J gene TRBJ2-7, with 9 bases that match TRBD1. The CDR3 has 15 amino acids. The trim removed 0 bases at V and 2 bases at J, leaving 2 bases unmatched. Germline CDR1 is MNHNY and CDR2 is SVGAGI (reference sequence). Written as DNA, the CDR3 is TGTGCCAGCAGTTACTCGGGACAGGGTCCCTACGAGCAGTACTTC. It codes for CASSYSGQGPYEQYF.

This chain connects TRBV27 to TRBJ2-1; TRBD1 is a possible D gene (6 bases). CDR3 length: 16 residues. V dropped 3 bases and J dropped 0 bases, with 12 bases sitting between them. The germline gives CDR1 MNHEY, CDR2 SMNVEV (reference sequence). This chain's CDR3 is CASSFVLTGSYNEQFF. CDR3 coding DNA: TGTGCCAGCAGTTTTGTTTTGACAGGCTCCTACAATGAGCAGTTCTTC.

The chain links TRBV6-5 to TRBJ2-3; TRBD1 might be the D (6 bases). Germline values: CDR1 MNHEY, CDR2 SVGAGI. The V gene lost 6 bases and the J gene lost 4 bases, with 17 bases spanning the gap. This CDR3 region has 15 residues. CDR3 protein: CASSSRGAGADTQYF. The CDR3 DNA reads as TGTGCCAGCAGCTCAAGAGGGGCAGGGGCAGATACGCAGTATTTT.

Only a few counts were recorded for this clone. The CDR3 is CASSLLSGGANEQFF. As DNA, the CDR3 is TGTGCCAGCAGCTTACTGAGCGGGGGGGCCAATGAGCAGTTCTTC. The chain carries TRBV11-3 and TRBJ2-1; 10 positions agree with TRBD2. CDR1 and CDR2 (germline): SGHNT, YENEEA. With 2 bases clipped from V and 6 bases from J, the junction kept 4 bases outside the gene matches. There are 15 residues in the CDR3.

This clone came up a few times. V is TRBV4-3 and J is TRBJ1-3; unclear D gene. Germline CDR1 LGHNA, CDR2 YSLEER. The CDR3 spans 14 residues. The V gene lost 6 bases and the J gene lost 4 bases, with 13 bases spanning the gap. The chain's CDR3 is CASRGADAGNTIYF. In DNA, the CDR3 is TGCGCCAGCAGGGGAGCAGACGCCGGAAACACCATATATTTT.

The chain recombines TRBV4-1 with TRBJ2-1; TRBD2 agrees at 11 bases. The CDR3 runs to 18 residues. Germline CDR1 MGHRA, CDR2 YSYEKL. Trimming took 4 bases from V and 2 from J; bases not matched to a gene: 10. The CDR3 DNA sequence: TGCGCCAGCAGCCGGGGTCTAGCGGGGGGTCCCGCCTACAATGAGCAGTTCTTC. This translates into CASSRGLAGGPAYNEQFF.

This clone was observed a few times. The chain couples TRBV7-3 to TRBJ1-6; TRBD1 matches at 7 bases. Germline V lookup: CDR1 SGHTA, CDR2 FQGTGA. The CDR3 covers 13 residues. V was clipped by 4 bases and J by 10 bases; unmatched bases: 4. The CDR3 here is CASSSGQNSPLHF. The DNA of the CDR3 is TGTGCCAGCAGCTCGGGACAGAACTCACCCCTCCACTTT.

This clone occurred a few times. This sequence joins TRBV7-2 and TRBJ2-7, with 10 bases that match TRBD2. The CDR3 contains 15 residues. CDR1 and CDR2 (germline): SGHTA, FQGNSA. The V and J ends lost 5 bases and 5 bases, in that order; junction bases with no gene match: 9. As DNA, the CDR3 is TGTGCCAGCAGCCCTCCGGGACTAGCGAGGGACGAGCAGTACTTC. Translated: CASSPPGLARDEQYF.

This clone occurred many times. V is TRBV7-8 and J is TRBJ2-5; D may be TRBD2 (6 bases). The V and J ends lost 5 bases and 4 bases respectively, with 17 bases between them. This CDR3 is 15 amino acids long. In germline, CDR1 is SGHVS, CDR2 FQNEAQ. This CDR3 is CASSRGWGPTETQYF. In DNA, the CDR3 is TGTGCCAGCAGCCGGGGGTGGGGACCAACAGAGACCCAGTACTTC.

The chain links TRBV7-7 to TRBJ2-5, with 7 bases fitting TRBD2. CDR1 is SSHAT, CDR2 FNYEAQ, per germline (reference sequence). With 1 base clipped from V and 2 bases from J, the junction kept 7 bases outside the gene matches. The CDR3 is 16 residues long. The CDR3 protein is CASSLDGPGGQETQYF. CDR3 in DNA: TGTGCCAGCAGCTTAGACGGGCCCGGGGGGCAAGAGACCCAGTACTTC.

CDR3 in DNA: TGCGCCAGCAGCGGCGGACAGGAGAACACAGATACGCAGTATTTT. The encoded protein is CASSGGQENTDTQYF. This chain links TRBV4-3 with TRBJ2-3, with TRBD1 matching over 7 bases. The germline CDR1 and CDR2 sequences are LGHNA and YSLEER. This CDR3 spans 15 amino acids. Losses at the gene ends were 5 bases for V and 2 bases for J; bases not matched to a gene: 7.

This clone showed up just a few times. The chain combines TRBV9 with TRBJ2-3, with 12 bases that match TRBD2. This CDR3 comprises 18 residues. J lost 5 bases, V lost 3 bases, and 13 bases had no gene match. Germline V CDR1 and CDR2: SGDLS, YYNGEE. The CDR3 spells CASSGTSGAPVRGDTQYF. Written as DNA, the CDR3 is TGTGCCAGCAGCGGGACTAGCGGGGCCCCAGTGAGGGGAGATACGCAGTATTTT.

The rearrangement uses TRBV7-8 and TRBJ2-6; D remains unclear. The CDR3 sequence is 16 residues long. CDR1 is SGHVS, CDR2 FQNEAQ, per germline. Trimming stripped 2 bases from V and 1 base from J, with 9 bases between. The CDR3 protein is CASSLSYSSGANVLTF. The DNA of the CDR3 is TGTGCCAGCAGCTTATCTTACAGTTCTGGGGCCAACGTCCTGACTTTC.

The sample holds a few counts of this clone. The chain joins TRBV10-3 to TRBJ2-3; perhaps TRBD2 as D (5 bases). Per the germline V gene, CDR1 is ENHRY and CDR2 is SYGVKD. Trimming pared 7 bases from V and 3 bases from J, leaving 17 bases between. The CDR3 contains 15 residues. DNA for the CDR3: TGTGCCATCACCACGGATCCCAGCGGTACAGATACGCAGTATTTT. Amino acids: CAITTDPSGTDTQYF.

The genes are TRBV7-2 and TRBJ2-3, with a possible D match to TRBD2 (7 bases). The V gene lost 0 bases and the J gene lost 5 bases, with 12 bases spanning the gap. Germline V gene sequence: CDR1 SGHTA, CDR2 FQGNSA. CDR3 length: 15 residues. The CDR3 nucleotides are TGTGCCAGCAGCTTAGCGGGGGGGCCGGGAGATACGCAGTATTTT. The encoded protein is CASSLAGGPGDTQYF.

CDR3 loop: CASSASAGPNEQYF. The CDR3 DNA is TGTGCCAGTAGTGCAAGTGCGGGGCCGAACGAGCAGTACTTC. The chain carries TRBV19 and TRBJ2-7; a weak D match, TRBD2 (6 bases). V was pared by 5 bases and J by 5 bases, with 16 bases between. The CDR3 covers 14 residues. The V gene's germline CDR1 is LNHDA and CDR2 SQIVND (reference sequence).

This clone was recorded a few times. The CDR3 spells CASRDQEGRNTEAFF. DNA of the CDR3: TGTGCCAGCAGGGATCAGGAGGGGAGGAACACTGAAGCTTTCTTT. The rearrangement links TRBV7-9 to TRBJ1-1; D is perhaps TRBD1 (5 bases). The CDR3 has 15 residues. The germline V gene encodes CDR1 SEHNR and CDR2 FQNEAQ (reference sequence). V lost 6 bases, J lost 1 base, and 15 bases lay in between. The full variable domain, completed using reference TRBV7-9 and TRBJ1-1, is DTGVSQNPRHKITKRGQNVTFRCDPISEHNRLYWYRQTLGQGPEFLTYFQNEAQLEKSRLLSDRFSAERPKGSFSTLEIQRTEQGDSAMYLCASRDQEGRNTEAFFGQGTRLTVV.

The V call is TRBV28, the J call TRBJ2-1, with a tentative D call TRBD1 (6 bases). This CDR3 is 14 amino acids long. V was trimmed by 6 bases and J by 10 bases, leaving 19 bases between them. Germline values: CDR1 MDHEN, CDR2 SYDVKM. In DNA form, the CDR3 reads TGTGCCAGCAGCTCAGGACAGTCCGAGGCGGAGCAGTTCTTC. Protein sequence: CASSSGQSEAEQFF.

The chain joins TRBV9 to TRBJ2-3; D may be TRBD2 (6 bases). Germline CDR1 reads SGDLS; CDR2 reads YYNGEE. Deletions cut 3 bases from V and 3 bases from J, with 14 bases between. The CDR3 loop spans 15 amino acids. The CDR3 spells CASSAQAGSTDTQYF. The CDR3 nucleotides read TGTGCCAGCAGCGCCCAAGCGGGTAGTACAGATACGCAGTATTTT.

The rearrangement joins TRBV5-4 to TRBJ2-1; 8 bases align to TRBD2. The CDR3 has 15 amino acids. From germline, CDR1 is SGHNT and CDR2 YYREEE (reference sequence). The V and J ends lost 1 base and 6 bases, in that order; junction bases with no gene match: 6. The CDR3 DNA reads TGTGCCAGCAGCTTGTCTGCGGGGGGCCTCAATGAGCAGTTCTTC. Translating gives CASSLSAGGLNEQFF.

The chain uses TRBV27 and TRBJ1-4; D gene ambiguous. The V and J ends lost 4 bases and 4 bases respectively, with 10 bases between them. The CDR3 is 14 residues long. In germline, CDR1 is MNHEY, CDR2 SMNVEV (reference sequence). The CDR3 sequence: CASSSHSNNEKLFF. The CDR3 nucleotides are TGTGCCAGCAGTTCCCACTCCAATAATGAAAAACTGTTTTTT.

CDR3 coding DNA: TGCGCCAGCAGCGGCGGCGAACGGTACACTGAAGCTTTCTTT. The encoded protein is CASSGGERYTEAFF. V gene TRBV5-1 combines with J gene TRBJ1-1; D not certain. Germline V gene data show CDR1 as SGHRS and CDR2 as YFSETQ. The V end was cut by 4 bases, the J end by 3 bases, with 13 bases between. The CDR3 has 14 amino acids.

As regards this clone: The same CDR3 also results from other DNA sequences found in this sample. V is TRBV7-2 and J is TRBJ2-5; 7 positions match TRBD1. This CDR3 has 14 residues. Germline values: CDR1 SGHTA, CDR2 FQGNSA. The V and J ends lost 2 bases and 1 base, in that order; junction bases with no gene match: 1. The CDR3 protein is CASSLSGGQETQYF. The CDR3 DNA follows: TGTGCCAGCAGCTTATCAGGGGGCCAAGAGACCCAGTACTTC.

This clone has more than one count but fewer than ten. The chain carries TRBV18 and TRBJ1-6, with 9 bases aligning to TRBD1. J gave up 5 bases and V 6 bases, and 5 bases lay outside the gene matches. The CDR3 is 15 residues long. Germline assignment: CDR1 KGHSH and CDR2 LQKENI. The CDR3 loop reads CASSWTGANNSPLHF. The CDR3 nucleotides read TGTGCCAGCTCCTGGACAGGGGCGAATAATTCACCCCTCCACTTT.